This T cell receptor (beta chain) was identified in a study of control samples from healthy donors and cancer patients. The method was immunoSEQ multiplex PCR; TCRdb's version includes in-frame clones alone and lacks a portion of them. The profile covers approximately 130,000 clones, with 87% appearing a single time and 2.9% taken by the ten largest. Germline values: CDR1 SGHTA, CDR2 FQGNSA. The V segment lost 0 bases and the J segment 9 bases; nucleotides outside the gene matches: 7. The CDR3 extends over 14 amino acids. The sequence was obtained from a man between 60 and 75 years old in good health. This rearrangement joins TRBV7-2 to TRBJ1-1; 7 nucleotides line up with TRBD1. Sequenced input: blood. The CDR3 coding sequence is TGTGCCAGCAGCTTAGCGGGACAGCGCCCTAAAGCTTTCTTT. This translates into CASSLAGQRPKAFF.